The 26 T cell receptor beta chains listed next were all sequenced from one sample in a study of naive and memory T cell subsets. Points from the study as a whole: A few larger clonotypes appeared in naive repertoires, especially CD8, possibly memory cells re-expressing CD45RA.

The beta constant-region primer was an equimolar mix of two oligonucleotides covering TRBC1 and TRBC2. The ligated cDNA underwent four PCR rounds using SP2 and nested alpha and beta constant-region primers. A single record per CDR3 protein comes from TCRdb applying MiXCR to the UMI-ligation and nested PCR reads. This table has over 100,000 distinct CDR3 sequences, about 15% appearing once. Which antigens these TCRs recognize remains unknown. The material sequenced was naive CD8+ T cells from blood. All receptors come from a human donor in good health.

This clonotype was seen at least ten times. The rearrangement joins TRBV7-9 to TRBJ1-2; no firm D call. V was pared by 3 bases and J by 1 base, with 0 bases between. CDR3 size: 11 residues. Germline V lookup: CDR1 SEHNR, CDR2 FQNEAQ (reference sequence). The CDR3 here is CASSFNYGYTF. The CDR3 DNA reads as TGTGCCAGCAGCTTTAACTATGGCTACACCTTC.

This chain joins TRBV28 and TRBJ2-2, with 7 nucleotides matching TRBD1. CDR3 length: 15 amino acids. Germline V lookup: CDR1 MDHEN, CDR2 SYDVKM. Trimming at V came to 6 bases and at J to 3 bases, leaving 7 bases not matched to a gene. CDR3 DNA sequence: TGTGCCAGCAGGGCTGTGGGACAGTACACCGGGGAGCTGTTTTTT. Translated, it gives CASRAVGQYTGELFF.

This clonotype was seen a handful of times. The chain has TRBV27 and TRBJ2-3; D unclear. Germline V gives CDR1 MNHEY, CDR2 SMNVEV (reference sequence). Trimming took 5 bases from V and 2 from J, leaving 11 bases between them. This CDR3 is 14 amino acids long. The chain's CDR3 is CASSLGPITDTQYF. The CDR3 nucleotides are TGTGCCAGCAGTCTAGGACCGATCACAGATACGCAGTATTTT.

The chain joins TRBV29-1 to TRBJ1-2, with a possible D match to TRBD1 (6 bases). In germline, CDR1 is SQVTM, CDR2 ANQGSEA. This CDR3 has 11 residues. V lost 4 bases and J 3 bases, leaving 6 bases between the germline ends. The CDR3 loop is CSVGQDYGYTF. The CDR3, as DNA: TGCAGCGTTGGACAGGACTATGGCTACACCTTC.

The chain combines TRBV12-3 or TRBV12-4 with TRBJ1-5; perhaps TRBD1 as D (6 bases). This CDR3 is built from 14 residues. Trimming pared 8 bases from V and 3 bases from J, leaving 14 bases between. The CDR3 region is CASPLGGANQPQHF. DNA for the CDR3: TGTGCCAGCCCCCTTGGGGGGGCCAATCAGCCCCAGCATTTT.

The chain has TRBV29-1 and TRBJ2-5; D is unclear. Germline CDR1 and CDR2: SQVTM and ANQGSEA. The CDR3 length is 14 residues. The germline V and J ends were trimmed by 2 bases and 7 bases, with 17 bases remaining between them. CDR3 sequence reads: CSVETGSPTGTQYF. The CDR3 bases are TGCAGCGTTGAAACCGGGTCCCCTACCGGGACCCAGTACTTC.

The chain employs TRBV29-1 and TRBJ2-1, with 8 nucleotides matching TRBD1. The CDR3 consists of 15 residues. CDR1 and CDR2 from the germline V gene are SQVTM and ANQGSEA. Trimming at V came to 0 bases and at J to 4 bases, leaving 5 bases not matched to a gene. CDR3 amino acids: CSVEDPGQVYNEQFF. The CDR3 DNA follows: TGCAGCGTTGAAGATCCGGGACAGGTATACAATGAGCAGTTCTTC.

This clonotype was seen a few times. The chain has TRBV13 and TRBJ2-3; perhaps D is TRBD1 or TRBD2 (5 bases each). Germline V CDR1 and CDR2: PRHDT, FYEKMQ (reference sequence). The V end was cut by 5 bases, the J end by 8 bases, with 20 bases between. The CDR3 contains 15 residues. CDR3 DNA sequence: TGTGCCAGCAGCCCCGGCGGGTCCCCAAGGGGTACGCAGTATTTT. Translation gives CASSPGGSPRGTQYF.

V usage is TRBV29-1 and J usage is TRBJ2-7, with D perhaps given as TRBD1 or TRBD2 (5 bases each). Germline CDR1 and CDR2: SQVTM and ANQGSEA. The CDR3 totals 12 residues. Trimming took off 7 bases at V and 0 bases at J, with 10 bases between the two ends. The CDR3 DNA is TGCAGCGCAAAGGGGAGCTCCTACGAGCAGTACTTC. This encodes CSAKGSSYEQYF.

This clonotype was seen more than once but under ten times. V and J are TRBV12-3 or TRBV12-4 and TRBJ2-3; D may be TRBD1 (6 bases). Between the trimmed V and J ends, which lost 8 bases and 0 bases, there was a span of 21 bases. The CDR3 spans 17 residues. This CDR3 is CASGRQESTFSTDTQYF. The CDR3 DNA is TGTGCCAGCGGTCGACAGGAATCGACTTTCAGCACAGATACGCAGTATTTT.

The rearrangement joins TRBV12-3 or TRBV12-4 to TRBJ2-5; possibly TRBD2 for D (5 bases). The length of the CDR3 is 13 residues. With 5 bases removed from V and 1 base from J, the gap between germline ends came to 8 bases. In DNA form, the CDR3 reads TGTGCCAGCAGTCGAGGGTCCCAAGAGACCCAGTACTTC. Amino acid sequence: CASSRGSQETQYF.

This clonotype was picked up a small number of times. The chain recombines TRBV10-2 with TRBJ2-2; D remains ambiguous. Deletions cut 3 bases from V and 0 bases from J, with 11 bases between. The CDR3 loop spans 16 amino acids. Per germline, CDR1 WSHSY and CDR2 SAAADI. The CDR3 region has the DNA TGCGCCAGCAGTGAAGGCAGCCTTACGAACACCGGGGAGCTGTTTTTT. Translated, it gives CASSEGSLTNTGELFF.

The chain couples TRBV7-2 to TRBJ1-1; D unclear. This CDR3 contains 12 residues. The ends were cut back, 5 bases at V and 7 bases at J, with 11 bases in the middle. Germline V CDR1 and CDR2: SGHTA, FQGNSA. The CDR3 reads CASSPSASEAFF. In nucleotides, the CDR3 is TGTGCCAGCAGCCCGTCAGCGAGTGAAGCTTTCTTT.

The table lists this clonotype with many counts. This chain connects TRBV11-2 to TRBJ1-5, with D perhaps matching TRBD1 (5 bases). The germline gives CDR1 SGHAT, CDR2 FQNNGV. V lost 0 bases, J lost 3 bases, and 6 bases lay in between. The length of the CDR3 is 14 residues. The DNA of the CDR3 is TGTGCCAGCAGCTTAGACGGGGCCAATCAGCCCCAGCATTTT. Its translation: CASSLDGANQPQHF.

In this sample, this clonotype turned up a few times. The rearrangement uses TRBV4-1 and TRBJ2-1; D is perhaps TRBD1 or TRBD2 (5 bases each). The CDR3 covers 13 residues. The germline V gene has CDR1 MGHRA and CDR2 YSYEKL. The V end was cut by 4 bases, the J end by 10 bases, with 14 bases between. This chain's CDR3 is CASSPRDEIEQFF. Written as DNA, the CDR3 is TGCGCCAGCAGCCCCCGGGACGAAATCGAGCAGTTCTTC.

This clonotype was detected ten times or more. The chain links TRBV29-1 to TRBJ2-1; D might be TRBD2 (6 bases). The CDR3 runs to 11 residues. Germline CDR1 is SQVTM and CDR2 is ANQGSEA. Trimming shortened V by 6 bases and J by 7 bases, and 10 bases separated the two germline ends. As DNA, the CDR3 is TGCAGCGTCCCTGGGGGGAATGAGCAGTTCTTC. Amino acid sequence: CSVPGGNEQFF.

This chain uses TRBV2 with TRBJ1-1, with D possibly TRBD1 on 5 matching bases. CDR1 SNHLY and CDR2 FYNNEI come from the germline V gene. This CDR3 region has 12 residues. Trimming pared 6 bases from V and 12 bases from J, leaving 17 bases between. The chain's CDR3 is CASSPLEGRTFF. CDR3 in DNA: TGTGCCAGCAGCCCCCTGGAGGGGCGAACTTTCTTT.

This chain joins TRBV10-3 and TRBJ2-3; TRBD2 matches 7 bases. There are 13 residues in the CDR3. Germline CDR1 ENHRY, CDR2 SYGVKD. V lost 3 bases, J lost 4 bases, and 1 base stayed unmatched. The CDR3 spells CAISDGGADTQYF. CDR3 sequence (DNA): TGTGCCATCAGTGATGGGGGGGCAGATACGCAGTATTTT.

The V gene is TRBV5-1, the J gene TRBJ2-7, with 7 bases identical to TRBD2. Germline CDR1 SGHRS, CDR2 YFSETQ. V shed 0 bases, J shed 3 bases, and the junction held 3 bases outside the gene matches. This CDR3 has 14 amino acids. Written as DNA, the CDR3 is TGCGCCAGCAGCTTGGGTTCGGGGGGCTACGAGCAGTACTTC. Protein: CASSLGSGGYEQYF.

A few counts support this clonotype. The chain couples TRBV6-6 to TRBJ2-3; tentatively, D is TRBD2 (6 bases). Trimming pared 7 bases from V and 6 bases from J, leaving 17 bases between. The CDR3 covers 14 residues. Germline values: CDR1 MNHNY, CDR2 SVGAGI (reference sequence). Here the CDR3 reads CASNPRAGRDTQYF. The DNA of the CDR3 is TGTGCCAGCAACCCCAGGGCGGGAAGGGATACGCAGTATTTT.

This clonotype showed up just a few times. This chain joins TRBV6-6 and TRBJ1-6, with 7 positions matching TRBD1. V shed 8 bases, J shed 5 bases, and the junction held 9 bases outside the gene matches. Germline V gene data show CDR1 as MNHNY and CDR2 as SVGAGI (reference sequence). The CDR3 runs to 15 residues. The DNA of the CDR3 is TGTGCCAGCGAGACAGGGCTAATAGATAATTCACCCCTCCACTTT. It is translated as CASETGLIDNSPLHF.

Only a few counts were recorded for this clonotype. The chain links TRBV20-1 to TRBJ1-5; D remains unclear. The V gene's germline CDR1 is DFQATT and CDR2 SNEGSKA (reference sequence). The CDR3 covers 14 residues. The V end lost 0 bases, the J end lost 6 bases, and 12 bases lay between the germline ends. The CDR3 loop is CSARDTGVGQPQHF. For the CDR3, the DNA is TGCAGTGCTAGAGATACCGGGGTCGGTCAGCCCCAGCATTTT.

The rearrangement joins TRBV28 to TRBJ2-3; no definite D call. Germline V lookup: CDR1 MDHEN, CDR2 SYDVKM. The CDR3 length is 13 residues. V lost 6 bases to trimming and J lost 6 bases, with 13 bases between them. CDR3 bases: TGTGCCAGCAGACCCGGACGAGATGATACGCAGTATTTT. It is translated as CASRPGRDDTQYF.

The genes are TRBV7-9 and TRBJ2-2; 10 bases align to TRBD2. Germline values: CDR1 SEHNR, CDR2 FQNEAQ (reference sequence). V shed 8 bases and J 7 bases; nucleotides not matched to a gene: 16. The CDR3 is made up of 17 amino acids. The CDR3 region is CASVLLAGSLLVGELFF. In nucleotides, the CDR3 is TGTGCCAGCGTACTACTAGCGGGATCTTTGTTGGTCGGGGAGCTGTTTTTT.

The gene calls are TRBV7-9 and TRBJ2-1; 7 positions match TRBD1. CDR3 length equals 13 residues. Trimming at V came to 5 bases and at J to 9 bases, leaving 7 bases not matched to a gene. Germline V gives CDR1 SEHNR, CDR2 FQNEAQ (reference sequence). CDR3: CASSRGGPPEQFF. CDR3 in DNA: TGTGCCAGCAGCAGAGGGGGCCCGCCTGAGCAGTTCTTC.

The rearrangement links TRBV6-1 to TRBJ1-5; no firm D call. Germline V gene sequence: CDR1 MNHNS, CDR2 SASEGT. This CDR3 has 16 amino acids. V lost 5 bases and J 5 bases, leaving 19 bases between the germline ends. The DNA for the CDR3 is TGTGCCAGCAGTAGGGATCCCGCGGAGGGAGATCAGCCCCAGCATTTT. Its protein product is CASSRDPAEGDQPQHF.